This TCR beta chain is drawn from a study of blood T cell repertoires in COVID-19. Repertoires were generated with immunoSEQ multiplex PCR, while TCRdb's copy carries only in-frame clones and drops some. The sample records around 56,000 clones, over 70% being singletons. This clone was observed once. Per the germline V gene, CDR1 is SGHDT and CDR2 is YYEEEE. CDR3 size: 16 residues. Germline trimming cut 4 bases from V and 4 bases from J; bases unmatched to any gene: 3. Source material: peripheral blood. This clonotype was obtained from a man in his sixties with acute or convalescent COVID-19. The J gene is TRBJ2-1, the V gene TRBV5-6, with 15 bases identical to TRBD2. As DNA, the CDR3 is TGTGCCAGCAGCGGACTAGCGGGGGGGCGTTACAATGAGCAGTTCTTC. Residues: CASSGLAGGRYNEQFF.